A selection of T cell receptor beta chains follows, all from one sample in a study of T cells in Graves' hyperthyroidism and ophthalmopathy. MiXCR, applied by TCRdb to the multiplex PCR reads, yields one record per CDR3 protein. Here the sample spans some 400,000 distinct CDR3 sequences, about 13% being singletons. Sample: blood. These TCRs come from a man younger than 40 with Graves' hyperthyroidism that later progressed to Graves' ophthalmopathy. Each CDR3 is given with its conserved first and last residue. A D gene is named only where the DNA matches it firmly. Some rows mark clone size as missing; the rest say once, few, many or name a class of expanded clone.

D,V,size,J,length,DNA,CDR3
-,TRBV11-1,many,TRBJ2-7,14,TGTGCCGGAACTGGGTCTTCACCAGCCTACGAGCAGTACTTC,CAGTGSSPAYEQYF
-,TRBV11-3,many,TRBJ1-6,15,TGTGCCAGCAGCTTAACCGGGACACGATATTCACCCCTCCACTTT,CASSLTGTRYSPLHF
-,TRBV5-1,many,TRBJ1-1,15,TGCGCCAGCAGCTACATCGGGCGCAAAGGCACTGAAGCTTTCTTT,CASSYIGRKGTEAFF
TRBD1,TRBV5-4,few,TRBJ1-1,17,TGTGCCAGCAGATACGGGACAGCCGGACCCATGAACACTGAAGCTTTCTTT,CASRYGTAGPMNTEAFF
-,TRBV7-3,-,TRBJ2-1,13,TGTGCCAGCAGCCGCCCTGACGTCAGTGAGCAGTTCTTC,CASSRPDVSEQFF
-,TRBV4-1,-,TRBJ2-2,12,TGCGCCAGCAGCCAAGTGGTCGGGGAGCTGTTTTTT,CASSQVVGELFF
-,TRBV19,few,TRBJ1-4,13,TGTGCCAGAAACGGCTTTCTTAATGAAAAACTGTTTTTT,CARNGFLNEKLFF
-,TRBV3-1,few,TRBJ2-7,14,TGTGCCAGCAGTATGACAGGCCGCTCCTACGAGCAGTACTTC,CASSMTGRSYEQYF
-,TRBV12-3/TRBV12-4,many,TRBJ2-3,12,TGTGCCAGCAGTCCCGGTCGCAATACGCAGTATTTT,CASSPGRNTQYF
TRBD2,TRBV2,many,TRBJ2-5,15,TGTGCCAGCAGGCCAGGACTAGCGGGGAAGGTGACCCAGTACTTC,CASRPGLAGKVTQYF
TRBD1,TRBV4-1,-,TRBJ2-3,16,TGCGCCAGCAGCCAAGGATCAGGGGGCTACACAGATACGCAGTATTTT,CASSQGSGGYTDTQYF
-,TRBV15,few,TRBJ2-2,16,TGTGCCACCAGCAGAGATGACCCCTCGAACACCGGGGAGCTGTTTTTT,CATSRDDPSNTGELFF
-,TRBV12-5,few,TRBJ1-5,15,TGTGCTAGTGGTTTGGTTCCCCCGGTGGGTCAGCCCCAGCATTTT,CASGLVPPVGQPQHF
TRBD1,TRBV6-1,few,TRBJ1-5,15,TGTGCCAGCAGTACCCAGGGGGAGGGCAATCAGCCCCAGCATTTT,CASSTQGEGNQPQHF
-,TRBV27,-,TRBJ2-3,17,TGTGCCAGCAGTCCCCTACCCGGTTGGGGCGGTCCAGATACGCAGTATTTT,CASSPLPGWGGPDTQYF
-,TRBV24-1,few,TRBJ1-4,13,TGTGCCACCAGTGATCGTGCTAATGAAAAACTGTTTTTT,CATSDRANEKLFF
-,TRBV6-5,few,TRBJ1-5,14,TGTGCCAGCAGTTCCCGCCCTCTTTATCAGCCCCAGCATTTT,CASSSRPLYQPQHF
-,TRBV28,many,TRBJ1-6,12,TGTGCCAGCAGTGACAGAAATTCACCCCTCCACTTT,CASSDRNSPLHF
-,TRBV7-9,many,TRBJ1-6,13,TGTGCCAGCAGCCCGGGGGAGGGGTCACCCCTCCACTTT,CASSPGEGSPLHF
-,TRBV28,many,TRBJ2-2,13,TGTGCCAGCAGTTTCGGAGGGACCGGGGAGCTGTTTTTT,CASSFGGTGELFF